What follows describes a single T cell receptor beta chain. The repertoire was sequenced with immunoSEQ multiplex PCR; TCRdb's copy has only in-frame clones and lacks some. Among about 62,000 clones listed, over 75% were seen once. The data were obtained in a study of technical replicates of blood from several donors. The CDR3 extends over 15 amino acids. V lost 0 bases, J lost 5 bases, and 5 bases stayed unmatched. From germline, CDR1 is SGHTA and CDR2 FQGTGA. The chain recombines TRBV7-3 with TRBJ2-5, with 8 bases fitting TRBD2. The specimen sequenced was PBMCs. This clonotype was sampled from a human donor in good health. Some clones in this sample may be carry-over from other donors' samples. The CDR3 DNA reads TGTGCCAGCAGCTTAACGACTGAGCGGGGGGAGACCCAGTACTTC. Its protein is CASSLTTERGETQYF.